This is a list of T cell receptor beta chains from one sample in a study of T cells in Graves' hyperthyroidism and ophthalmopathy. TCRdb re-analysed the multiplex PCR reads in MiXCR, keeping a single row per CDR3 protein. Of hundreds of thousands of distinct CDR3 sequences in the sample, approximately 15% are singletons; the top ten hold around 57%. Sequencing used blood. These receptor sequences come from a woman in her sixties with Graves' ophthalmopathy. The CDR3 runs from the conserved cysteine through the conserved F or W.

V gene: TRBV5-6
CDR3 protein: CASSTSGRDPVPLNEEQFF

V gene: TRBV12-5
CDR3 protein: CASGASGGTQPQHF

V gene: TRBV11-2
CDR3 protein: CASSLEPGNTIYF

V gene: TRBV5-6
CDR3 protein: CAEAMIGADTYEQYF

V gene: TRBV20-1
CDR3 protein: CSATQGYGTEAFF

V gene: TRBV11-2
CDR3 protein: CASSTPIAGGKNIQYF

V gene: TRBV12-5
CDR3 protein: CASGRENTGELFF

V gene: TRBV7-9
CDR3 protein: CASSFPNKNEQFF

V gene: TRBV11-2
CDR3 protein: CASSLLAYNEQFF

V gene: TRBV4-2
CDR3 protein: CASSPDRGENTEAFF

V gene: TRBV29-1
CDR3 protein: CSATPIGTDTQYF

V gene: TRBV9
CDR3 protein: CASSVSPQTIAGGGDNEQFF

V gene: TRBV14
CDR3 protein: CASSINRDMAFF

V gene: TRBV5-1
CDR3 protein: CASSPKTTSGSYEQYF

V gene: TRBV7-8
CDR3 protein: CASSHPEGHQPQHF

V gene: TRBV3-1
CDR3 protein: CASSQVFTGESGYTF

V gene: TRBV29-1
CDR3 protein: CSVEPGRGLLGEQFF

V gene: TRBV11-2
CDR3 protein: CASSLGRWGEQFF

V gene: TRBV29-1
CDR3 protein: CSVEDYADTQYF

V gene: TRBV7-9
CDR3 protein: CASSPDRVGYNEQFF

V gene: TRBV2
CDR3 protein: CASSGQGGNEQFF

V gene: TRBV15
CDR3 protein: CATSSMSPGQSYEQYF

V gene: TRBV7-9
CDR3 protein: CASSTGQGSRSPLHF

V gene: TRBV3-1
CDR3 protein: CASSQLFRGAETQYF

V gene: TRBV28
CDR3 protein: CASSSLKYEQYF

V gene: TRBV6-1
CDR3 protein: CASKGRRNTGELFF

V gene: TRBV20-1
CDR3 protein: CSARLGTSGSSYNEQFF

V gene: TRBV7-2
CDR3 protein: CASSSPGLARTGELFF

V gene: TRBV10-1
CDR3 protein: CASSAPLGTEAFF

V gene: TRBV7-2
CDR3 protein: CASSFTYNEQFF